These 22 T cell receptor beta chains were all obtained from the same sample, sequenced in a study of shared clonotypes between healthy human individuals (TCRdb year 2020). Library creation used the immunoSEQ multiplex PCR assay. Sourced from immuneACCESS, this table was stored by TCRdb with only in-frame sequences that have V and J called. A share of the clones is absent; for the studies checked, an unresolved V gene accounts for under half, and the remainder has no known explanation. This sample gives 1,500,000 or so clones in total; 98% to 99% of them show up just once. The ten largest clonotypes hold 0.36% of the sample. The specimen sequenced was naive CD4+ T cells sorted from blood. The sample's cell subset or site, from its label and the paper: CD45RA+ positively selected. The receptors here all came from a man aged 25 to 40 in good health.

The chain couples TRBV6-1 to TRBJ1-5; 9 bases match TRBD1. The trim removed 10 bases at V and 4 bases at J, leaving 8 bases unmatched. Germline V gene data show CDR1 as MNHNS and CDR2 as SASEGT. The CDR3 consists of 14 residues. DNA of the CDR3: TGTGCCACGGCGACAGGGGGTGAGAATCAGCCCCAGCATTTT. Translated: CATATGGENQPQHF.

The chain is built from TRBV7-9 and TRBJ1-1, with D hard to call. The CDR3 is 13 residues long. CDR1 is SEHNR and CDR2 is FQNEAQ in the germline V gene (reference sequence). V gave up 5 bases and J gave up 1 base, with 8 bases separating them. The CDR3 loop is CASSIVSNTEAFF. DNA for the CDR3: TGTGCCAGCAGCATAGTCTCGAACACTGAAGCTTTCTTT.

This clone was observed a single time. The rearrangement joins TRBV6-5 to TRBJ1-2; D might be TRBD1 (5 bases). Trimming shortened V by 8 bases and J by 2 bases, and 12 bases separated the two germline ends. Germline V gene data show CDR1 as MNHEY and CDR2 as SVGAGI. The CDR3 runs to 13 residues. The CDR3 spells CASARDQNYGYTF. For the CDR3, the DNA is TGTGCCAGCGCCAGGGACCAGAACTATGGCTACACCTTC.

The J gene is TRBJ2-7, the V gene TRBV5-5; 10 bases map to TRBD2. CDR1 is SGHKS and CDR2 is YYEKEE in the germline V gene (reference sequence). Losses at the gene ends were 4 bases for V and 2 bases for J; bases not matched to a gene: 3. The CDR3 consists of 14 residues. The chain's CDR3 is CASSRTSGAYEQYF. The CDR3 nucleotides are TGTGCCAGCAGCCGGACTAGCGGAGCCTACGAGCAGTACTTC.

The CDR3 spells CASWRPDSYEQYF. The CDR3 DNA reads as TGTGCCAGCTGGAGGCCAGACTCCTACGAGCAGTACTTC. The chain uses TRBV27 and TRBJ2-7; tentatively, D is TRBD2 (5 bases). With 8 bases removed from V and 0 bases from J, the gap between germline ends came to 11 bases. This CDR3 contains 13 residues. The germline CDR1 and CDR2 sequences are MNHEY and SMNVEV (reference sequence).

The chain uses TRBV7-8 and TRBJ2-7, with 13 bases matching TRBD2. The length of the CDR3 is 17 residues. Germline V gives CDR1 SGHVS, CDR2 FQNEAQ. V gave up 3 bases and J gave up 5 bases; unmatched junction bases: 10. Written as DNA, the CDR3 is TGTGCCAGCAGCTTTCCAAAGACTAGCGGGAGGAGAAACGAGCAGTACTTC. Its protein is CASSFPKTSGRRNEQYF.

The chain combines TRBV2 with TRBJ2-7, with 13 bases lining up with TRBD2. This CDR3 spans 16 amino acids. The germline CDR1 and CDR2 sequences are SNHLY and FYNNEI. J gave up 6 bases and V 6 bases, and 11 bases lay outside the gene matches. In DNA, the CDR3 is TGTGCCAGCAGGGACGGACTAGCGGGAGCCGCGGGCGAGCAGTACTTC. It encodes CASRDGLAGAAGEQYF.

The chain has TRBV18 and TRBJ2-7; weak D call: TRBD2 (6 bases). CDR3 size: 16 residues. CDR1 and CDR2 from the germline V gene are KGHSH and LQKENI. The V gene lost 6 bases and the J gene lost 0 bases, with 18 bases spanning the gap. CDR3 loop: CASSTAFGGSSYEQYF. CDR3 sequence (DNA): TGTGCCAGCTCTACCGCGTTCGGGGGAAGCTCCTACGAGCAGTACTTC.

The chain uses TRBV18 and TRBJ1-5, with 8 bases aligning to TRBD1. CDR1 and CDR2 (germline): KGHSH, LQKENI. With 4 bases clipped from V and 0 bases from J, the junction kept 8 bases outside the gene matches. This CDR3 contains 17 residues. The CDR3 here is CASSHGYRGNSNQPQHF. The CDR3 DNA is TGTGCCAGCTCACATGGTTACAGGGGGAATAGCAATCAGCCCCAGCATTTT.

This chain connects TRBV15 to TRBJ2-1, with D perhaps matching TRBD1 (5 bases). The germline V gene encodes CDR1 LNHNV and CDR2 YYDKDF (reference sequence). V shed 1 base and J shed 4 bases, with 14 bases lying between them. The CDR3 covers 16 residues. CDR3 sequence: CATSRGPPGSYNEQFF. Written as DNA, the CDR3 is TGTGCCACCAGCAGAGGGCCGCCAGGGTCGTACAATGAGCAGTTCTTC. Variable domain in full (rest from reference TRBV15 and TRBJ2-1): DAMVIQNPRYQVTQFGKPVTLSCSQTLNHNVMYWYQQKSSQAPKLLFHYYDKDFNNEADTPDNFQSRRPNTSFCFLDIRSPGLGDTAMYLCATSRGPPGSYNEQFFGPGTRLTVL.

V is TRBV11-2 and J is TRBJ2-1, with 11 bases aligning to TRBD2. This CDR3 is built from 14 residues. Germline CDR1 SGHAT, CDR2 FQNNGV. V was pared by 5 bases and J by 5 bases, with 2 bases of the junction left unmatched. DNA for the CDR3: TGTGCCAGCAGCACGACTAGCGGGGACAATGAGCAGTTCTTC. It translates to CASSTTSGDNEQFF.

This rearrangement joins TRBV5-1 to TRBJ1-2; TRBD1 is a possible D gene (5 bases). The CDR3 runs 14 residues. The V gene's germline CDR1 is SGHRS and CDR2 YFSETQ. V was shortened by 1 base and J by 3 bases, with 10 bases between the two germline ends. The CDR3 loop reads CASSLSGNDYGYTF. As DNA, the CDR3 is TGCGCCAGCAGCTTGTCAGGGAATGACTATGGCTACACCTTC.

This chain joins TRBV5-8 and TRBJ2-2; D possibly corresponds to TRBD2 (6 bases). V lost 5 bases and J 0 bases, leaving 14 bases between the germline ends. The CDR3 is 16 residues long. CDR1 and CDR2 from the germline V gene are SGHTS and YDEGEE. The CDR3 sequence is CASSLPGLPNTGELFF. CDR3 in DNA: TGTGCCAGCAGTCTTCCGGGACTCCCGAACACCGGGGAGCTGTTTTTT.

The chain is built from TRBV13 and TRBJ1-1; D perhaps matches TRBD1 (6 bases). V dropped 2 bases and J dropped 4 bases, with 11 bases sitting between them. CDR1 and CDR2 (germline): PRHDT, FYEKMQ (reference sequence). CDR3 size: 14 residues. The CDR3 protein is CASSLTGRVTEAFF. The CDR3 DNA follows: TGTGCCAGCAGCTTAACAGGGAGGGTCACTGAAGCTTTCTTT.

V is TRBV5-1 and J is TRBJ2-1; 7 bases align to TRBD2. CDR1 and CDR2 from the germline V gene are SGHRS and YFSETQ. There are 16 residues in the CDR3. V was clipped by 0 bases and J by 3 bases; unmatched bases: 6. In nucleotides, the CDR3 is TGCGCCAGCAGCTTGGAGACTAGCCGATACTACAATGAGCAGTTCTTC. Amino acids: CASSLETSRYYNEQFF.

CDR3 residues: CASGSGGWVTEAFF. The CDR3 region has the DNA TGTGCTAGTGGCTCAGGGGGCTGGGTCACTGAAGCTTTCTTT. This rearrangement joins TRBV12-5 to TRBJ1-1, with 8 bases lining up with TRBD1. This CDR3 is built from 14 residues. Germline assignment: CDR1 LGHNT and CDR2 FRNRAP. V trimming: 6 bases; J trimming: 4 bases; junction bases outside the gene matches: 7. Variable domain in full (rest from reference TRBV12-5 and TRBJ1-1): DARVTQTPRHKVTEMGQEVTMRCQPILGHNTVFWYRQTMMQGLELLAYFRNRAPLDDSGMPKDRFSAEMPDATLATLKIQPSEPRDSAVYFCASGSGGWVTEAFFGQGTRLTVV.

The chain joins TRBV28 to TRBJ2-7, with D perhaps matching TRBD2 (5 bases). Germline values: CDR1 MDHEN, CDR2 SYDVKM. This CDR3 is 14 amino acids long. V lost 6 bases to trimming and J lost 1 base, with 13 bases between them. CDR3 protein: CASSTPGDSYEQYF. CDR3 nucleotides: TGTGCCAGCAGCACTCCCGGGGATTCCTACGAGCAGTACTTC.

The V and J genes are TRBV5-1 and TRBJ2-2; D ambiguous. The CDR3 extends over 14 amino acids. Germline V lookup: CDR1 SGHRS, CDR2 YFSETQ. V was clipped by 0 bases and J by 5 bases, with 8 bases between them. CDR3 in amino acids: CASSLGLSTGELFF. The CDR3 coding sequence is TGCGCCAGCAGCTTGGGGCTTAGTACCGGGGAGCTGTTTTTT.

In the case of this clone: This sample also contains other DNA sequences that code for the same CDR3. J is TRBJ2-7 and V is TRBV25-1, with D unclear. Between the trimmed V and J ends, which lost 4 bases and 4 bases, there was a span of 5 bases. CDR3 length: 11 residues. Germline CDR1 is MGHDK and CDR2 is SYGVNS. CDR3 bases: TGTGCCAGCAGTGTTGGGTACGAGCAGTACTTC. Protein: CASSVGYEQYF.

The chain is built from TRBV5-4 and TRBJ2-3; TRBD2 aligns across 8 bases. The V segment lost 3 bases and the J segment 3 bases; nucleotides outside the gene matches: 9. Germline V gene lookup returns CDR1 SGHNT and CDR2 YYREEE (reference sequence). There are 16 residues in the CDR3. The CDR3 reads CASSSLRGGGTDTQYF. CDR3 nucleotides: TGTGCCAGCAGCTCGCTCCGGGGCGGGGGGACAGATACGCAGTATTTT.

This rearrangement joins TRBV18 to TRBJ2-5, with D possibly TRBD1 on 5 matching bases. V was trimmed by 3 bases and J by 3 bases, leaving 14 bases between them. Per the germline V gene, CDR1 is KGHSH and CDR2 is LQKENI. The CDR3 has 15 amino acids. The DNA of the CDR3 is TGTGCCAGCTCACCGGAAGTCGGCAGGGAAGAGACCCAGTACTTC. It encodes CASSPEVGREETQYF.

The CDR3 sequence: CASSLVRNPYNEQFF. CDR3 in DNA: TGTGCCAGCAGCTTAGTCAGAAACCCCTACAATGAGCAGTTCTTC. The genes are TRBV5-6 and TRBJ2-1; D is unclear. This CDR3 comprises 15 residues. Germline CDR1 is SGHDT and CDR2 is YYEEEE. V gave up 2 bases and J gave up 2 bases, with 11 bases separating them.